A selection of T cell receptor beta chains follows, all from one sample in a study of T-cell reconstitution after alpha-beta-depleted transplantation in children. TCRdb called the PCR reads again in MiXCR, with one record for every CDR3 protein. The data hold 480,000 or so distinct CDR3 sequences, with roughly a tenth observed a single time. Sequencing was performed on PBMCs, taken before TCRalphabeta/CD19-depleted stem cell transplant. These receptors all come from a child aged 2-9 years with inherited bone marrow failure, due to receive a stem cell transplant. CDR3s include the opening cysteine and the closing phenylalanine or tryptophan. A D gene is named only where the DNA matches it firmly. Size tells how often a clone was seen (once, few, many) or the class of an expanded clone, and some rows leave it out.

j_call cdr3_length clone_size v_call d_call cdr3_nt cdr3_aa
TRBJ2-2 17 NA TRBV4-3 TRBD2 TGCGCCAGCAGCCAAGGTCCGACTAGCGGACCCTACGGGGAGCTGTTTTTT CASSQGPTSGPYGELFF
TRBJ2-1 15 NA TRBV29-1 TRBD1 TGCAGCGTTGAAGATCTCAGGGGGCGGCGGGATGAGCAGTTCTTC CSVEDLRGRRDEQFF
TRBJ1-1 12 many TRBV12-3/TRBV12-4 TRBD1 TGTGCCACCTGCAGGGGGCGGGGTGAAGCTTTCTTT CATCRGRGEAFF
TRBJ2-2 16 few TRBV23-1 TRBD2 TGCGCCAGCAGTCAAATAGCGGGAGCGAACACCGGGGAGCTGTTTTTT CASSQIAGANTGELFF
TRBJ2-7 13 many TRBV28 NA TGTGCCAGCGCCTCGGGCGGCCTCTACGAGCAGTACTTC CASASGGLYEQYF
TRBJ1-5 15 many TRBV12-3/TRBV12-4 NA TGTGCCAGCACCAGACTAGGATCGAGCAATCAGCCCCAGCATTTT CASTRLGSSNQPQHF
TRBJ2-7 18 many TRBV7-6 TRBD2 TGTGCCAGCAGCTCCACTAAGGGACTAGCGGGAAGCCCCTACGAGCAGTACTTC CASSSTKGLAGSPYEQYF
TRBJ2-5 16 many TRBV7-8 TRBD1 TGTGCCAGCAGCAGAGAGCGGACAGGGGGCTGGGAGACCCAGTACTTC CASSRERTGGWETQYF
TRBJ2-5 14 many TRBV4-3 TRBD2 TGCGCCAGCAGCCAAGATCGGGGGGGGGAGACCCAGTACTTC CASSQDRGGETQYF
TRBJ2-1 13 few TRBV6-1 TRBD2 TGTGCCAGGGCCCTAGCGGGAGCGGGGGAGCAGTTCTTC CARALAGAGEQFF
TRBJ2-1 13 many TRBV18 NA TGTGCCAGCTCACCCGAAGACGCGGGACCGGAGTTCTTC CASSPEDAGPEFF
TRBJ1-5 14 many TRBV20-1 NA TGCAGTGCTAGAGACCATTATAGCAATCAGCCCCAGCATTTT CSARDHYSNQPQHF
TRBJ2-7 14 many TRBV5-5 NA TGTGCCAGCAGTCCGTTGTCGGCCTCCTACGAGCAGTACTTC CASSPLSASYEQYF
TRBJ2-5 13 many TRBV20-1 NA TGCAGTGCTAGAATAGGTGGCGGTGAGACCCAGTACTTC CSARIGGGETQYF
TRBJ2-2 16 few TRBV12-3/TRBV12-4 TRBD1 TGTGCCAGCAGCCCCTCGGGACAGGGGACCACCGGGGAGCTGTTTTTT CASSPSGQGTTGELFF
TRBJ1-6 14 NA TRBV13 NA TGTGCCAGCAGAAATAGGGGGGGCTGGGCACCCCTCCACTTT CASRNRGGWAPLHF
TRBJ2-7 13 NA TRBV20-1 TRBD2 TGCAGTGCTGCCGAGCGGGAGACCTACGAGCAGTACTTC CSAAERETYEQYF
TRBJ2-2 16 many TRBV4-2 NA TGTGCCAGCAGCCAAGAGGAGGGGGCGAACACCGGGGAGCTGTTTTTT CASSQEEGANTGELFF
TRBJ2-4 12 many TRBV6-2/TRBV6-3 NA TGTGCCAGCAGTAACTTTGGAGCGGTACAGTACTTC CASSNFGAVQYF
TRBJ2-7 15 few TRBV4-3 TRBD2 TGCGCCAGCAGCCACTTAATAGCGGGGACCTACGAGCAGTACTTC CASSHLIAGTYEQYF
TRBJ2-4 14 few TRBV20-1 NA TGCAGTGCAAACCAACCGTCCGGTAGGGACATTCAGTACTTC CSANQPSGRDIQYF
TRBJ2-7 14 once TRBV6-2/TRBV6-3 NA TGTGCCAGCAGCCGACTCGACGCACTCTACGAGCAGTACTTC CASSRLDALYEQYF
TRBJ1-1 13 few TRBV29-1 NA TGCAGCGTTGCTGTGCAGCATAACACTGAAGCTTTCTTT CSVAVQHNTEAFF
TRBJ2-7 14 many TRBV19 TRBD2 TGTGCCAGTGCGGGACTAGCAGACTCCTACGAGCAGTACTTC CASAGLADSYEQYF
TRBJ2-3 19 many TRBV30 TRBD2 TGTGCCTGGAGCACCCTAGGGACTAGCGGCCTCAAAAGTGCAGATACGCAGTATTTT CAWSTLGTSGLKSADTQYF